This TCR beta chain was recovered during a study of cytomegalovirus exposure and HLA in healthy donors. Study-level findings and limits: Later on, an analysis showed TCR association rates differing by HLA locus, with DRB1 the most and HLA-C the fewest. Generally TCR sequences proved uncommon, though certain public TCRs appeared in numerous donors.

Trimming removed 3 bases from V and 0 bases from J, with 17 bases in between. This CDR3 has 18 residues. Germline CDR1 LGHNA, CDR2 YNFKEQ. Details on this clone: Its antigen remains unknown.

PCR was performed using 60 Vbeta and 13 Jbeta primers. The assay was immunoSEQ multiplex PCR, and TCRdb's table has in-frame clones only and misses some. The top ten clones hold approximately 2.4% of a sample with under 200,000 clones, approximately 81% of them seen once. Specimen: PBMCs. The J gene is TRBJ1-4, the V gene TRBV4-2, with D possibly being TRBD1 (6 bases). This receptor was identified in a woman aged 45 to 65 in good health and CMV-seronegative. The CDR3 is CASSHPGRTVSTNEKLFF. The CDR3 DNA sequence: TGTGCCAGCAGCCATCCCGGGCGGACAGTCTCAACTAATGAAAAACTGTTTTTT.